The subject of this entry is one TCR beta chain. The antigen remains undetermined. This entry is derived from a study of blood T cells in healthy people across ages. Whole-study results and caveats: Unsorted PBMC material precluded a definitive naive versus antigen-experienced comparison. Older age went with lower TCR beta diversity per million T cells, in a roughly linear way. The study found TCR beta diversity correlated strongly with naive T cell percentage.

PCR was performed a second time for about 6 to 12 cycles using a sample-barcoded 5' primer and a J-beta primer mix. TCRdb called the 5' RACE reads again in MiXCR, with one record for every CDR3 protein. The table records hundreds of thousands of distinct CDR3 sequences, under 70% of them present only once. The germline V gene encodes CDR1 DFQATT and CDR2 SNEGSKA (reference sequence). The CDR3 is 14 amino acids. The junction had 6 bases not matched to a gene; V was cut back by 2 bases and J by 5 bases. The V gene is TRBV20-1, the J gene TRBJ2-1; 7 nucleotides line up with TRBD2. The sample comprised blood. The TCR originated in a man in his sixties in good health. As DNA, the CDR3 is TGCAGTGCTAGACAAAATGGGGGGGACAATGAGCAGTTCTTC. Translated, it gives CSARQNGGDNEQFF.